Listed below are T cell receptor beta chains from one sample, sequenced in a study of blood T cell repertoires in COVID-19. Repertoires were generated with immunoSEQ multiplex PCR, while TCRdb's copy carries only in-frame clones and drops some. This table has more than 200,000 clones, just under 90% appearing once. Input material: peripheral blood. Source of these receptors: a man younger than 40 with COVID-19, enrolled during active disease. CDR3s include the opening cysteine and the closing phenylalanine or tryptophan.

v_gene: TRBV9; j_gene: TRBJ2-1; CDR3aa: CASSPLRDRAGTGQFF
v_gene: TRBV7-8; j_gene: TRBJ2-7; CDR3aa: CASSSGGSGEQYF
v_gene: TRBV12-3/TRBV12-4; j_gene: TRBJ1-2; CDR3aa: CASSFYYYGYTF
v_gene: TRBV4-1; j_gene: TRBJ2-7; CDR3aa: CASSQEPYGLAGDEQYF
v_gene: TRBV15; j_gene: TRBJ2-1; CDR3aa: CATSRGTSGTYNEQFF
v_gene: TRBV6-6; j_gene: TRBJ1-2; CDR3aa: CASTPTGGYGYTF
v_gene: TRBV7-2; j_gene: TRBJ1-4; CDR3aa: CASSTGTDEKLFF
v_gene: TRBV10-3; j_gene: TRBJ2-5; CDR3aa: CAISESLAGPGETQYF
v_gene: TRBV5-1; j_gene: TRBJ2-2; CDR3aa: CASSPGGQGSAGELFF
v_gene: TRBV19; j_gene: TRBJ1-5; CDR3aa: CASSWSDNQPQHF
v_gene: TRBV7-9; j_gene: TRBJ1-1; CDR3aa: CASSTLSESRTEAFF
v_gene: TRBV30; j_gene: TRBJ1-5; CDR3aa: CAWETGVGQPQHF
v_gene: TRBV18; j_gene: TRBJ1-6; CDR3aa: CASSPMEQRGSPLHF
v_gene: TRBV10-3; j_gene: TRBJ2-3; CDR3aa: CAINLQREGQADTQYF
v_gene: TRBV6-5; j_gene: TRBJ1-2; CDR3aa: CASSASKVSYGYTF
v_gene: TRBV2; j_gene: TRBJ1-4; CDR3aa: CASSRQATNEKLFF
v_gene: TRBV13; j_gene: TRBJ1-1; CDR3aa: CASSLARNTEAFF
v_gene: TRBV24-1; j_gene: TRBJ2-2; CDR3aa: CATSDSPGLAYTGELFF
v_gene: TRBV18; j_gene: TRBJ1-2; CDR3aa: CASSPQDPGAGYGYTF
v_gene: TRBV18; j_gene: TRBJ1-1; CDR3aa: CASSPGETGNTEAFF
v_gene: TRBV5-1; j_gene: TRBJ1-4; CDR3aa: CASSLRQGNEKLFF
v_gene: TRBV7-3; j_gene: TRBJ1-6; CDR3aa: CASSLTGGLGSPLHF
v_gene: TRBV7-2; j_gene: TRBJ1-1; CDR3aa: CASSSLGLRTEAKIFF
v_gene: TRBV19; j_gene: TRBJ1-3; CDR3aa: CASSASRVGSGNTIYF
v_gene: TRBV19; j_gene: TRBJ2-7; CDR3aa: CASSITGVSYEQYF
v_gene: TRBV2; j_gene: TRBJ2-7; CDR3aa: CASGTGGAINEQYF
v_gene: TRBV3-1/TRBV3-2; j_gene: TRBJ2-3; CDR3aa: CASSTPGLAGFLSSTDTQYF
v_gene: TRBV6-5; j_gene: TRBJ2-4; CDR3aa: CASSSAGAKKNIQYF
v_gene: TRBV7-9; j_gene: TRBJ1-3; CDR3aa: CASSLPGAGNTIYF
v_gene: TRBV24-1; j_gene: TRBJ1-5; CDR3aa: CATSDPGAGNQPQHF
v_gene: TRBV7-2; j_gene: TRBJ1-6; CDR3aa: CASSFFRDNSPLHF
v_gene: TRBV28; j_gene: TRBJ1-2; CDR3aa: CASSPQRSRGGYTF
v_gene: TRBV5-1; j_gene: TRBJ1-6; CDR3aa: CASSLKQGNTPYNSPLHF
v_gene: TRBV19; j_gene: TRBJ2-1; CDR3aa: CASSIADRGFNEQFF
v_gene: TRBV6-1; j_gene: TRBJ1-1; CDR3aa: CASSETQTEAFF
v_gene: TRBV24-1; j_gene: TRBJ1-5; CDR3aa: CATSDRGGNQPQHF
v_gene: TRBV11-2; j_gene: TRBJ1-4; CDR3aa: CASSLQEKLFF
v_gene: TRBV2; j_gene: TRBJ1-2; CDR3aa: CASKGPTGGRYGYTF
v_gene: TRBV7-2; j_gene: TRBJ2-1; CDR3aa: CASSLTSGPNEQFF
v_gene: TRBV6-5; j_gene: TRBJ1-6; CDR3aa: CASSPRENSPLHF
v_gene: TRBV6-5; j_gene: TRBJ1-2; CDR3aa: CASRGQRGPYGYTF
v_gene: TRBV5-5; j_gene: TRBJ2-7; CDR3aa: CASRDRSTYEQYF
v_gene: TRBV19; j_gene: TRBJ1-5; CDR3aa: CASSPRTGGNQPQHF
v_gene: TRBV2; j_gene: TRBJ1-2; CDR3aa: CASTRSNLQDYGYTF
v_gene: TRBV5-6; j_gene: TRBJ1-4; CDR3aa: CASSLETGNEKLFF
v_gene: TRBV9; j_gene: TRBJ2-7; CDR3aa: CASSSGTGGQWQYF
v_gene: TRBV6-5; j_gene: TRBJ1-2; CDR3aa: CASRKTGANYGYTF
v_gene: TRBV14; j_gene: TRBJ1-6; CDR3aa: CASSQGAPVYNSPLHF
v_gene: TRBV21-1; j_gene: TRBJ1-6; CDR3aa: CASSKDSSYNSPLHF
v_gene: TRBV2; j_gene: TRBJ1-5; CDR3aa: CASTGTARQPQHF
v_gene: TRBV12-5; j_gene: TRBJ1-4; CDR3aa: CASGSVGRGGKLFF
v_gene: TRBV6-5; j_gene: TRBJ2-7; CDR3aa: CASSSTVPYEQYF
v_gene: TRBV2; j_gene: TRBJ1-4; CDR3aa: CASRSGGTGPEKLFF
v_gene: TRBV9; j_gene: TRBJ1-6; CDR3aa: CASSVATGTGFNSPLHF